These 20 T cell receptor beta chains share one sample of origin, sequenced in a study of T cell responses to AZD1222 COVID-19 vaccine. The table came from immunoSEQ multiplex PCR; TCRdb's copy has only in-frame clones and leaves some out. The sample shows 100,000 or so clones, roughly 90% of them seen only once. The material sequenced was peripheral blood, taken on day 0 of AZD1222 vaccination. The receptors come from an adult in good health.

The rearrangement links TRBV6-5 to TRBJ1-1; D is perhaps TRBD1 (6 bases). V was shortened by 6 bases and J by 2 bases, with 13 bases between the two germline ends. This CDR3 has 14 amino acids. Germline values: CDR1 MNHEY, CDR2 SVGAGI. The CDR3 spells CASRGGTPNTEAFF. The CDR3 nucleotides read TGTGCCAGCAGGGGTGGGACACCCAACACTGAAGCTTTCTTT.

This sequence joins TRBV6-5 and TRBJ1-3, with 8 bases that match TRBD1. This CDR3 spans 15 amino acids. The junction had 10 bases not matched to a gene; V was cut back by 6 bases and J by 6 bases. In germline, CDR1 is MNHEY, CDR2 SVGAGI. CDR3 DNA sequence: TGTGCCAGCAGAATGACGACAGGGGAGGCAAACACCATATATTTT. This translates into CASRMTTGEANTIYF.

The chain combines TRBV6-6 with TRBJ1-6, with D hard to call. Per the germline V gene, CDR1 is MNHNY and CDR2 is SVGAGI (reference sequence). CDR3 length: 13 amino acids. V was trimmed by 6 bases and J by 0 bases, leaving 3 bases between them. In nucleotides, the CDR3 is TGTGCCAGCAGCCCCTCCTATAATTCACCCCTCCACTTT. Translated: CASSPSYNSPLHF.

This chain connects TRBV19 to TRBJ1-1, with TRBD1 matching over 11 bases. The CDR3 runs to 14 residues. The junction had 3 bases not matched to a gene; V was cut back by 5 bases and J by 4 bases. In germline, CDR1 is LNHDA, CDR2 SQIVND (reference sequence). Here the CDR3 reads CASSPGTGGTEAFF. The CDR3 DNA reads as TGTGCCAGTAGTCCGGGGACAGGGGGCACTGAAGCTTTCTTT. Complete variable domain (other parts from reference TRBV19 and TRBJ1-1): DGGITQSPKYLFRKEGQNVTLSCEQNLNHDAMYWYRQDPGQGLRLIYYSQIVNDFQKGDIAEGYSVSREKKESFPLTVTSAQKNPTAFYLCASSPGTGGTEAFFGQGTRLTVV.

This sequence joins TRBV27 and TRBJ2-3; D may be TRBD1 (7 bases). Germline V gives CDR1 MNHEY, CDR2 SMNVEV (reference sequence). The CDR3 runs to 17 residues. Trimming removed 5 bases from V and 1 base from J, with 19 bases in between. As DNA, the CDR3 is TGTGCCAGCAGTAGGGAGAGAGGAGGGGGCGGCACAGATACGCAGTATTTT. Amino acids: CASSRERGGGGTDTQYF.

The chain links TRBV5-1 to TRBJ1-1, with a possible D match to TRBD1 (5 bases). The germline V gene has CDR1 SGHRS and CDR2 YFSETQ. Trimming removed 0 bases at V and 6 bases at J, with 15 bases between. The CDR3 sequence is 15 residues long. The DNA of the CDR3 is TGCGCCAGCAGCTTGGAATGGGGCGCTTACTCTGAAGCTTTCTTT. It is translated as CASSLEWGAYSEAFF.

The CDR3 sequence: CASSQRVSGNTIYF. The CDR3 bases are TGTGCCAGCAGCCAAAGGGTCTCTGGAAACACCATATATTTT. The J gene is TRBJ1-3, the V gene TRBV16, with D uncertain. The CDR3 spans 14 residues. The germline V gene encodes CDR1 KGHSY and CDR2 FQNENV. Trimming pared 2 bases from V and 0 bases from J, leaving 5 bases between.

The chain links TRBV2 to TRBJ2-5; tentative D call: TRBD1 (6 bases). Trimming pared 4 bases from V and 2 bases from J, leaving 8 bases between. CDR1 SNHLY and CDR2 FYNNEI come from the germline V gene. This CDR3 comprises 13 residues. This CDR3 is CASSAQGQETQYF. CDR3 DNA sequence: TGTGCCAGCAGTGCCCAGGGGCAAGAGACCCAGTACTTC.

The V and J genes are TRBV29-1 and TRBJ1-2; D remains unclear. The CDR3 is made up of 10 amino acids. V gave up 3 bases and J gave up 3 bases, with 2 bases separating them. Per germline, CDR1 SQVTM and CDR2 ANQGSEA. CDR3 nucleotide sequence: TGCAGCGTTGATGACTATGGCTACACCTTC. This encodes CSVDDYGYTF.

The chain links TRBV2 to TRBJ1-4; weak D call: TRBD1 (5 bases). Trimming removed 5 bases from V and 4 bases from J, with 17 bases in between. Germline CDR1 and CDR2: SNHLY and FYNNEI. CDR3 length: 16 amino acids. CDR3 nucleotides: TGTGCCAGCAGTAACCTGGGGGGACTACTTAATGAAAAACTGTTTTTT. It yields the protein CASSNLGGLLNEKLFF.

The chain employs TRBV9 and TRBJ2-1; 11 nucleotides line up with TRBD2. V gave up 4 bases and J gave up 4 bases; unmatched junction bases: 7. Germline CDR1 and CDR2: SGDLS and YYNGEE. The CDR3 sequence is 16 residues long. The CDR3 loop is CASSPIAGGPYNEQFF. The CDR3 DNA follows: TGTGCCAGCAGCCCGATAGCGGGGGGGCCTTACAATGAGCAGTTCTTC. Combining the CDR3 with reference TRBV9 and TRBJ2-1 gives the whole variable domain DSGVTQTPKHLITATGQRVTLRCSPRSGDLSVYWYQQSLDQGLQFLIQYYNGEERAKGNILERFSAQQFPDLHSELNLSSLELGDSALYFCASSPIAGGPYNEQFFGPGTRLTVL.

This CDR3 reads CASSLAVNRNTEAFF. The CDR3 DNA reads TGTGCCAGCAGCTTAGCAGTCAACAGAAACACTGAAGCTTTCTTT. The chain employs TRBV7-8 and TRBJ1-1, with no clear D. Germline values: CDR1 SGHVS, CDR2 FQNEAQ. The CDR3 is 15 amino acids. The V end lost 0 bases, the J end lost 2 bases, and 10 bases lay between the germline ends.

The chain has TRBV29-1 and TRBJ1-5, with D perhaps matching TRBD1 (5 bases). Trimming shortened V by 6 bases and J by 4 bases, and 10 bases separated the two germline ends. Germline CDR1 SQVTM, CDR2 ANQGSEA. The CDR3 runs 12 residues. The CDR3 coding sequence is TGCAGCGTCAGATGGGGGAATCAGCCCCAGCATTTT. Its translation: CSVRWGNQPQHF.

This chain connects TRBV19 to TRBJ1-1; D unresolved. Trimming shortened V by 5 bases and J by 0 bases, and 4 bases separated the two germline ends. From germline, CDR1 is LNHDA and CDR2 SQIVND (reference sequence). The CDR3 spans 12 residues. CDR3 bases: TGTGCCAGTAGTCCAGTGAACACTGAAGCTTTCTTT. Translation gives CASSPVNTEAFF.

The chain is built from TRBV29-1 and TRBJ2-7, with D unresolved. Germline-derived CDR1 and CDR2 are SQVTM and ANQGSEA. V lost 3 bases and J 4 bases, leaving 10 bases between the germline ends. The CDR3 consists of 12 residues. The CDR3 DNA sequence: TGCAGCGTTGAGGGGAAGAAATACGAGCAGTACTTC. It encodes CSVEGKKYEQYF.

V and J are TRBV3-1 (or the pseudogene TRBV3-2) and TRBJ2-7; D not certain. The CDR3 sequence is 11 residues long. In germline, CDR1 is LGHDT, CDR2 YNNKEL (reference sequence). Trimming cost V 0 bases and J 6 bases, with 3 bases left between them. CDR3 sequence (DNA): TGTGCCAGCAGCCAAGAGGGCGAGCAGTACTTC. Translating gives CASSQEGEQYF.

DNA of the CDR3: TGCGCCAGCAGTGGGGGTACGGGGTACAATGAGCAGTTCTTC. This sequence encodes CASSGGTGYNEQFF. The rearrangement links TRBV10-1 to TRBJ2-1; tentative D call: TRBD2 (5 bases). The CDR3 totals 14 residues. Trimming shortened V by 4 bases and J by 4 bases, and 11 bases separated the two germline ends. The germline gives CDR1 WNHNN, CDR2 SYGVQD (reference sequence).

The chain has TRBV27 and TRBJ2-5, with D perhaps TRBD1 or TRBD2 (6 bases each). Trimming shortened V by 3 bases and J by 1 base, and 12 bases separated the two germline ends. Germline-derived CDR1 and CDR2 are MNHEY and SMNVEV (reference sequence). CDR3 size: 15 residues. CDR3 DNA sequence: TGTGCCAGCAGTTTTACGGGGGCTCCCCAAGAGACCCAGTACTTC. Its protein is CASSFTGAPQETQYF.

The CDR3 sequence is CASSGRQETQYF. Here the CDR3 DNA reads TGTGCCAGCAGTGGGAGGCAAGAGACCCAGTACTTC. This chain connects TRBV7-9 to TRBJ2-5; TRBD2 is a possible D gene (6 bases). CDR3 length: 12 amino acids. CDR1 and CDR2 from the germline V gene are SEHNR and FQNEAQ (reference sequence). Trimming removed 6 bases from V and 2 bases from J, with 7 bases in between.

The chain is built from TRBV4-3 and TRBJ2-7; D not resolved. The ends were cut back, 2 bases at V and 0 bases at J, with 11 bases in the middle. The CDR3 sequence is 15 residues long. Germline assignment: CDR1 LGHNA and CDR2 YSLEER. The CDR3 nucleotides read TGCGCCAGCAGCCAATTGGTAGGGCCCTCCTACGAGCAGTACTTC. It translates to CASSQLVGPSYEQYF.